The 26 T cell receptor beta chains reported below all come from one sample, sequenced in a study of shared clonotypes between healthy human individuals. Measured with immunoSEQ multiplex PCR; TCRdb has only the in-frame clones, and not every one. There are hundreds of thousands of clones in the sample; about 74% occur only once, and around 1.6% lies in the top ten. Sequences were obtained from memory CD4+ T cells sorted from blood. This sample's subset: CD45RA-negative fraction. The receptor source for this set is a woman aged 25 to 39 in good health.

This clone was recorded at least ten times. The gene calls are TRBV7-2 and TRBJ2-1; the D call may be TRBD1 or TRBD2 (5 bases each). The CDR3 is made up of 19 amino acids. The V end lost 2 bases, the J end lost 0 bases, and 20 bases lay between the germline ends. Germline V CDR1 and CDR2: SGHTA, FQGNSA. The DNA of the CDR3 is TGTGCCAGCAGCTTACGGGTCGGGGCGGAAGGAAGCTCCTACAATGAGCAGTTCTTC. It specifies CASSLRVGAEGSSYNEQFF.

The chain links TRBV6-6 to TRBJ2-1; 7 nucleotides match TRBD1. Looked up from germline, CDR1 is MNHNY and CDR2 is SVGAGI (reference sequence). The CDR3 runs 16 residues. With V trimmed by 7 bases and J by 5 bases, 14 bases remained unmatched. As DNA, the CDR3 is TGTGCCAGCACCTCACTTGGGGACAGAGCCCACAATGAGCAGTTCTTC. Translated: CASTSLGDRAHNEQFF.

This clone has just a few counts. This chain links TRBV2 with TRBJ1-2; D ambiguous. Germline assignment: CDR1 SNHLY and CDR2 FYNNEI. The CDR3 totals 11 residues. Trimming pared 4 bases from V and 4 bases from J, leaving 4 bases between. The CDR3 DNA sequence: TGTGCCAGCAGTGGTGGCTATGGCTACACCTTC. Protein product: CASSGGYGYTF.

The chain recombines TRBV11-2 with TRBJ2-5; tentative D call: TRBD1 (5 bases). This CDR3 has 15 residues. V was pared by 4 bases and J by 2 bases, with 14 bases between. The V gene's germline CDR1 is SGHAT and CDR2 FQNNGV. The CDR3 DNA follows: TGTGCCAGCAGCTCGTGGGGCGGCATACAAGAGACCCAGTACTTC. Translated: CASSSWGGIQETQYF. The variable domain in full, with the rest retrieved from reference TRBV11-2 and TRBJ2-5, is EAGVAQSPRYKIIEKRQSVAFWCNPISGHATLYWYQQILGQGPKLLIQFQNNGVVDDSQLPKDRFSAERLKGVDSTLKIQPAKLEDSAVYLCASSSWGGIQETQYFGPGTRLLVL.

The genes are TRBV5-1 and TRBJ2-3, with a possible D match to TRBD2 (6 bases). Germline assignment: CDR1 SGHRS and CDR2 YFSETQ. V was trimmed by 1 base and J by 3 bases, leaving 12 bases between them. There are 15 residues in the CDR3. CDR3 coding DNA: TGCGCCAGCAGCTTGCCCCGGGACTCTACAGATACGCAGTATTTT. Protein sequence: CASSLPRDSTDTQYF.

The chain combines TRBV5-4 with TRBJ2-3, with D uncertain. V lost 0 bases and J lost 2, with 10 bases in between. The CDR3 is made up of 15 amino acids. The germline V gene has CDR1 SGHNT and CDR2 YYREEE (reference sequence). The chain's CDR3 is CASSLVAYTTDTQYF. Written as DNA, the CDR3 is TGTGCCAGCAGCTTGGTCGCGTATACCACAGATACGCAGTATTTT. Full variable domain (missing parts from reference TRBV5-4 and TRBJ2-3): ETGVTQSPTHLIKTRGQQVTLRCSSQSGHNTVSWYQQALGQGPQFIFQYYREEENGRGNFPPRFSGLQFPNYSSELNVNALELDDSALYLCASSLVAYTTDTQYFGPGTRLTVL.

The chain carries TRBV4-1 and TRBJ2-7; D gene uncertain. Germline V lookup: CDR1 MGHRA, CDR2 YSYEKL. Trimming pared 3 bases from V and 6 bases from J, leaving 12 bases between. The CDR3 is 13 amino acids. CDR3 DNA sequence: TGCGCCAGCAGCCAGGGCCCTCCCCGCGAGCAGTACTTC. This translates into CASSQGPPREQYF.

This clone occurred a few times. This rearrangement joins TRBV15 to TRBJ2-1, with TRBD2 matching 9 bases. The length of the CDR3 is 15 residues. Germline-derived CDR1 and CDR2 are LNHNV and YYDKDF (reference sequence). V shed 3 bases and J 8 bases; nucleotides not matched to a gene: 8. CDR3 protein: CATSSRTSVGDEQFF. CDR3 sequence (DNA): TGTGCCACCAGCAGCCGGACTAGCGTGGGCGATGAGCAGTTCTTC.

V gene TRBV4-2 combines with J gene TRBJ2-2; 7 bases match TRBD2. The CDR3 is made up of 18 amino acids. Germline V gene sequence: CDR1 LGHNA, CDR2 YNFKEQ. The trim removed 5 bases at V and 7 bases at J, leaving 19 bases unmatched. CDR3 region: CASSLHPPAGANNGELFF. As DNA, the CDR3 is TGTGCCAGCAGCTTACACCCGCCCGCGGGAGCTAATAACGGGGAGCTGTTTTTT.

The chain recombines TRBV5-1 with TRBJ2-1, with 7 positions matching TRBD2. CDR3 length: 12 residues. The germline CDR1 and CDR2 sequences are SGHRS and YFSETQ. J was trimmed by 9 bases and V by 5 bases; bases with no gene match: 5. The CDR3 bases are TGCGCCAGCAGGCGGACTAGTGGTGAGCAGTTCTTC. Translating gives CASRRTSGEQFF.

This clone was counted many times. This chain joins TRBV30 and TRBJ1-1, with D hard to call. The CDR3 is 12 amino acids. Trimming cost V 2 bases and J 1 base, with 5 bases left between them. From germline, CDR1 is GTSNPN and CDR2 SVGIG (reference sequence). The CDR3, as DNA: TGTGCCTGGAGTATAGGGAACACTGAAGCTTTCTTT. The encoded protein is CAWSIGNTEAFF.

The chain has TRBV28 and TRBJ2-5; the match to TRBD1 covers 7 bases. CDR1 MDHEN and CDR2 SYDVKM come from the germline V gene. V trimming: 7 bases; J trimming: 7 bases; junction bases outside the gene matches: 18. This CDR3 is 16 amino acids long. CDR3 in amino acids: CASTRSVGSSGGTQYF. The DNA of the CDR3 is TGTGCCAGCACCCGATCGGTTGGGTCCTCAGGGGGGACCCAGTACTTC.

The chain links TRBV5-1 to TRBJ2-2; 7 bases are shared with TRBD1. V shed 0 bases and J 2 bases; nucleotides not matched to a gene: 4. This CDR3 has 16 amino acids. Germline assignment: CDR1 SGHRS and CDR2 YFSETQ. The CDR3 DNA reads TGCGCCAGCAGCTTGGAGACAGGGAGTAACACCGGGGAGCTGTTTTTT. It is translated as CASSLETGSNTGELFF.

V usage is TRBV6-4 and J usage is TRBJ2-3; D may correspond to TRBD1 or TRBD2 (5 bases each). The germline gives CDR1 MRHNA, CDR2 SNTAGT. Trimming cost V 3 bases and J 6 bases, with 10 bases left between them. The CDR3 is 13 amino acids. CDR3: CASSEGRGDTQYF. The DNA for the CDR3 is TGTGCCAGCAGTGAGGGGCGCGGGGATACGCAGTATTTT.

The chain is built from TRBV27 and TRBJ2-3; D ambiguous. Per germline, CDR1 MNHEY and CDR2 SMNVEV (reference sequence). The CDR3 covers 11 residues. Trimming cost V 3 bases and J 7 bases, with 5 bases left between them. This CDR3 reads CASSFGNTQYF. In nucleotides, the CDR3 is TGTGCCAGCAGTTTCGGAAATACGCAGTATTTT.

The chain has TRBV6-1 and TRBJ1-1; 9 bases map to TRBD1. J gave up 7 bases and V 4 bases, and 7 bases lay outside the gene matches. Germline V gene lookup returns CDR1 MNHNS and CDR2 SASEGT. The CDR3 loop spans 14 amino acids. As DNA, the CDR3 is TGTGCCAGCAGTGCATCCGGGACAGGGCTTGAAGCTTTCTTT. Protein product: CASSASGTGLEAFF.

The table lists this clone with a few counts. V gene TRBV5-1 combines with J gene TRBJ2-1, with 7 bases aligning to TRBD1. V lost 0 bases and J lost 8; bases outside the gene matches: 14. CDR3 length equals 17 residues. Per the germline V gene, CDR1 is SGHRS and CDR2 is YFSETQ. The CDR3 nucleotides read TGCGCCAGCAGCTTGGCCGTTCGTAAGGGGGCGCTTTATGAGCAGTTCTTC. Its protein product is CASSLAVRKGALYEQFF.

The V and J genes are TRBV6-5 and TRBJ2-7, with D perhaps TRBD1 (6 bases). In germline, CDR1 is MNHEY, CDR2 SVGAGI. The CDR3 loop spans 15 amino acids. Trimming cost V 5 bases and J 0 bases, with 14 bases left between them. CDR3 nucleotide sequence: TGTGCCAGCAGTAGGGGGAAGGGGTTCTCCTACGAGCAGTACTTC. Translation: CASSRGKGFSYEQYF.

This clone has only a few counts. The chain couples TRBV27 to TRBJ2-3; D is perhaps TRBD1 or TRBD2 (5 bases each). From germline, CDR1 is MNHEY and CDR2 SMNVEV (reference sequence). Trimming removed 3 bases at V and 7 bases at J, with 14 bases between. The length of the CDR3 is 14 residues. The CDR3 bases are TGTGCCAGCAGTTTGAGGGGATCTTTGAATACGCAGTATTTT. Amino acids: CASSLRGSLNTQYF.

The chain uses TRBV6-6 and TRBJ2-5; D is possibly TRBD2 (6 bases). The CDR3 sequence is 15 residues long. The V gene lost 2 bases and the J gene lost 3 bases, with 13 bases spanning the gap. Per the germline V gene, CDR1 is MNHNY and CDR2 is SVGAGI (reference sequence). This CDR3 is CASSYVSGIKETQYF. CDR3 bases: TGTGCCAGCAGTTACGTTAGCGGTATAAAAGAGACCCAGTACTTC.

The chain carries TRBV6-6 and TRBJ1-3, with unresolved D. Germline CDR1 and CDR2: MNHNY and SVGAGI (reference sequence). Trimming pared 8 bases from V and 1 base from J, leaving 6 bases between. The CDR3 loop spans 12 amino acids. Here the CDR3 reads CASGVSGNTIYF. CDR3 in DNA: TGTGCCAGCGGGGTGTCTGGAAACACCATATATTTT.

This sequence joins TRBV5-1 and TRBJ2-7; 10 bases are shared with TRBD1. CDR1 is SGHRS, CDR2 YFSETQ, per germline. The junction had 11 bases not matched to a gene; V was cut back by 3 bases and J by 5 bases. This CDR3 has 16 residues. The DNA for the CDR3 is TGCGCCAGCAGCTCTAGGACTGGACAGGGGGGAGACGAGCAGTACTTC. Its protein product is CASSSRTGQGGDEQYF.

The rearrangement uses TRBV12-5 and TRBJ2-5; D call uncertain. CDR1 is LGHNT, CDR2 FRNRAP, per germline. V lost 6 bases and J lost 4, with 6 bases in between. CDR3 length equals 11 residues. CDR3 DNA: TGTGCTAGTGGACGGTTAGAGACCCAGTACTTC. This sequence encodes CASGRLETQYF.

This rearrangement joins TRBV4-2 to TRBJ1-3; TRBD1 aligns across 7 bases. V lost 1 base and J lost 7; bases outside the gene matches: 13. This CDR3 has 17 amino acids. The germline gives CDR1 LGHNA, CDR2 YNFKEQ. DNA of the CDR3: TGTGCCAGCAGCCAAGGCGAATTTACAGGGGAATTGAACACCATATATTTT. Residues: CASSQGEFTGELNTIYF.

The chain recombines TRBV4-2 with TRBJ2-6; 7 bases are a match to TRBD2. Per the germline V gene, CDR1 is LGHNA and CDR2 is YNFKEQ. Losses at the gene ends were 2 bases for V and 2 bases for J; bases not matched to a gene: 6. This CDR3 comprises 17 residues. In DNA, the CDR3 is TGTGCCAGCAGCCAACCCCCCGGGGGGACTGGGGCCAACGTCCTGACTTTC. It codes for CASSQPPGGTGANVLTF.

The chain combines TRBV5-1 with TRBJ2-2; TRBD2 agrees at 11 bases. J gave up 4 bases and V 3 bases, and 8 bases lay outside the gene matches. From germline, CDR1 is SGHRS and CDR2 YFSETQ. There are 17 residues in the CDR3. The DNA for the CDR3 is TGCGCCAGCAGCTCGCTGACTAGCGGGGACTTCACCGGGGAGCTGTTTTTT. Its protein is CASSSLTSGDFTGELFF. The full variable domain, completed using reference TRBV5-1 and TRBJ2-2, is KAGVTQTPRYLIKTRGQQVTLSCSPISGHRSVSWYQQTPGQGLQFLFEYFSETQRNKGNFPGRFSGRQFSNSRSEMNVSTLELGDSALYLCASSSLTSGDFTGELFFGEGSRLTVL.